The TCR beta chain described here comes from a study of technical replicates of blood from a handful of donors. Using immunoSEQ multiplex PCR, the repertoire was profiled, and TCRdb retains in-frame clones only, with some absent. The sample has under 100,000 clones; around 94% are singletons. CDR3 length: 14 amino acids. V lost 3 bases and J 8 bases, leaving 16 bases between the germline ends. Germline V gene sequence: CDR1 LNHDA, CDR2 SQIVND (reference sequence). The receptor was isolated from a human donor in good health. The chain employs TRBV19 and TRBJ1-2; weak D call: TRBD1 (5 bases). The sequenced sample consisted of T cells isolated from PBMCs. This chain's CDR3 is CASSIDKGMDGYTF. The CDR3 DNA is TGTGCCAGTAGTATCGATAAGGGGATGGACGGCTACACCTTC. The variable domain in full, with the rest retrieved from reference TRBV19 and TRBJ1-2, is DGGITQSPKYLFRKEGQNVTLSCEQNLNHDAMYWYRQDPGQGLRLIYYSQIVNDFQKGDIAEGYSVSREKKESFPLTVTSAQKNPTAFYLCASSIDKGMDGYTFGSGTRLTVV.